This T cell receptor beta chain was obtained from a study of blood T cell repertoires in COVID-19. Study details: Acute-phase and convalescent COVID-19 samples originated in the United States, Italy and Spain.

Participants reported their clinical history, and cohort assignment relied on those reports. Method: immunoSEQ multiplex PCR; TCRdb's copy keeps in-frame clones and lacks some. Of some 330,000 clones listed, around 87% are singletons. Trimming took off 3 bases at V and 0 bases at J, with 5 bases between the two ends. The CDR3 is 12 residues long. Germline V gives CDR1 DFQATT, CDR2 SNEGSKA (reference sequence). The receptor was derived from a man aged 35 to 55 in a cohort exposed to, infected with or recovered from COVID-19 (not recorded which). This chain connects TRBV20-1 to TRBJ2-5; D gene unclear. Sequenced sample: PBMCs or T cells enriched from blood (not recorded which). CDR3 loop: CSASDNQETQYF. DNA of the CDR3: TGCAGTGCTAGTGATAACCAAGAGACCCAGTACTTC.